Each of the 19 T cell receptor beta chains below was sequenced from the same sample in a study of Ad26.COV2.S vaccination and SARS-CoV-2 variants. Sample treatment: approximately 18 received Ad26.COV2.S at low or high dose, single or two shots; about 5 received placebo; per-sample allocation not given. Sampling happened 63 days after the first vaccine or placebo injection. Clones were sequenced by immunoSEQ multiplex PCR, and TCRdb holds only the in-frame ones, with some missing. The sample includes about 390,000 clones, about 88% of them seen just once. This specimen consisted of peripheral blood, obtained in a trial of Ad26.COV2.S vaccine versus placebo. The source is a person aged 18 to 65 who received the Ad26.COV2.S COVID-19 vaccine or a placebo.

This sequence joins TRBV11-3 and TRBJ2-5, with D possibly being TRBD1 or TRBD2 (5 bases each). Germline V gene data show CDR1 as SGHNT and CDR2 as YENEEA. This CDR3 region has 17 residues. Deletions cut 0 bases from V and 3 bases from J, with 17 bases between. In nucleotides, the CDR3 is TGTGCCAGCAGCTTAGATGGGGTCGGGACGGAGAAAGAGACCCAGTACTTC. This translates into CASSLDGVGTEKETQYF. The complete variable domain, with remaining parts taken from reference TRBV11-3 and TRBJ2-5, reads EAGVVQSPRYKIIEKKQPVAFWCNPISGHNTLYWYLQNLGQGPELLIRYENEEAVDDSQLPKDRFSAERLKGVDSTLKIQPAELGDSAVYLCASSLDGVGTEKETQYFGPGTRLLVL.

The chain joins TRBV6-2 or TRBV6-3 to TRBJ2-7, with D unresolved. V was shortened by 4 bases and J by 7 bases, with 8 bases between the two germline ends. This CDR3 spans 11 amino acids. The germline gives CDR1 MNHEY, CDR2 SVGEGT. The DNA of the CDR3 is TGTGCCAGCAGTTCTGCCGGGGAGCAGTACTTC. Its protein is CASSSAGEQYF.

V usage is TRBV13 and J usage is TRBJ2-1; TRBD2 aligns across 9 bases. Losses at the gene ends were 2 bases for V and 6 bases for J; bases not matched to a gene: 2. Germline loops: CDR1 PRHDT, CDR2 FYEKMQ (reference sequence). This CDR3 has 14 amino acids. CDR3 sequence: CASSLKLAGNEQFF. In DNA, the CDR3 is TGTGCCAGCAGCTTAAAACTAGCGGGCAATGAGCAGTTCTTC.

V gene TRBV7-9 combines with J gene TRBJ1-5; possibly TRBD1 for D (5 bases). Trimming pared 1 base from V and 14 bases from J, leaving 21 bases between. Per germline, CDR1 SEHNR and CDR2 FQNEAQ (reference sequence). The CDR3 totals 15 residues. CDR3 coding DNA: TGTGCCAGCAGCTTAGGTTTTGGCGAAGGGGAACAGAAGCATTTT. This gives the protein CASSLGFGEGEQKHF.

This clone appeared once. The chain links TRBV6-1 to TRBJ2-3; D unclear. This CDR3 is 13 amino acids long. Germline CDR1 and CDR2: MNHNS and SASEGT. Deletions cut 1 base from V and 5 bases from J, with 7 bases between. In DNA, the CDR3 is TGTGCCAGCAGTGAAGGGATGCGAGATACGCAGTATTTT. Translation gives CASSEGMRDTQYF.

The rearrangement links TRBV7-9 to TRBJ1-5; a weak D match, TRBD1 (6 bases). CDR3 length equals 15 residues. The V end lost 5 bases, the J end lost 7 bases, and 18 bases lay between the germline ends. The germline V gene has CDR1 SEHNR and CDR2 FQNEAQ (reference sequence). The CDR3: CASSAKGGAGQPQHF. CDR3 sequence (DNA): TGTGCCAGCAGCGCAAAGGGGGGGGCAGGGCAGCCCCAGCATTTT.

V gene TRBV19 combines with J gene TRBJ2-1, with D tentatively TRBD1 (5 bases). The germline gives CDR1 LNHDA, CDR2 SQIVND (reference sequence). V was clipped by 5 bases and J by 4 bases, with 15 bases between them. This CDR3 is 15 amino acids long. DNA for the CDR3: TGTGCCAGTAGTCGCGACAGAGACTTTTACAATGAGCAGTTCTTC. The encoded protein is CASSRDRDFYNEQFF. Supplemented by reference TRBV19 and TRBJ2-1, the full variable domain reads DGGITQSPKYLFRKEGQNVTLSCEQNLNHDAMYWYRQDPGQGLRLIYYSQIVNDFQKGDIAEGYSVSREKKESFPLTVTSAQKNPTAFYLCASSRDRDFYNEQFFGPGTRLTVL.

V is TRBV6-5 and J is TRBJ2-1, with a weak D call TRBD1 (5 bases). The CDR3 has 13 amino acids. Germline lookup yields CDR1 MNHEY and CDR2 SVGAGI. The V and J ends lost 6 bases and 9 bases respectively, with 15 bases between them. The CDR3 spells CASSASGKGEQFF. The CDR3 nucleotides are TGTGCCAGCAGCGCCTCAGGGAAAGGTGAGCAGTTCTTC.

The J gene is TRBJ2-7, the V gene TRBV10-3; 11 nucleotides align to TRBD2. The V gene end was trimmed by 2 bases and the J gene end by 7 bases; junction bases not matched to a gene: 7. This CDR3 contains 15 residues. Germline-derived CDR1 and CDR2 are ENHRY and SYGVKD. CDR3 in amino acids: CAISETLAGAWEQYF. The CDR3 region has the DNA TGTGCCATCAGTGAGACACTAGCGGGGGCCTGGGAGCAGTACTTC.

The CDR3: CASSYGFGEQYF. The CDR3 DNA reads as TGTGCCAGCAGCTACGGGTTCGGCGAGCAGTACTTC. The chain recombines TRBV11-3 with TRBJ2-7, with D unresolved. V lost 4 bases and J lost 6, with 10 bases in between. The CDR3 has 12 residues. Germline assignment: CDR1 SGHNT and CDR2 YENEEA.

This rearrangement joins TRBV27 to TRBJ1-1; the match to TRBD1 covers 8 bases. The CDR3 runs to 16 residues. Germline values: CDR1 MNHEY, CDR2 SMNVEV (reference sequence). Trimming removed 1 base from V and 2 bases from J; junction bases left unmatched: 6. The CDR3 DNA reads TGTGCCAGCAGTTTATACGCCGACAGGGGAAACACTGAAGCTTTCTTT. It encodes CASSLYADRGNTEAFF.

This clone was counted ten times or more. The J gene is TRBJ1-4, the V gene TRBV25-1; 10 positions match TRBD1. V dropped 3 bases and J dropped 8; count of bases not matched to a gene: 3. From germline, CDR1 is MGHDK and CDR2 SYGVNS. The CDR3 extends over 14 amino acids. The CDR3 sequence: CASSDRTGGEKLFF. The CDR3 DNA reads as TGTGCCAGCAGTGACCGGACAGGGGGAGAAAAACTGTTTTTT.

In its sample, this clone was seen once. The V call is TRBV6-5, the J call TRBJ1-2; D is unresolved. From germline, CDR1 is MNHEY and CDR2 SVGAGI. Trimming took off 2 bases at V and 4 bases at J, with 8 bases between the two ends. The CDR3 has 13 residues. Here the CDR3 DNA reads TGTGCCAGCAGTTACCAACGGACCTATGGCTACACCTTC. It yields the protein CASSYQRTYGYTF.

In its sample, this clone was seen a few times. V gene TRBV5-1 combines with J gene TRBJ2-3; 8 bases line up with TRBD1. There are 14 residues in the CDR3. V shed 4 bases, J shed 5 bases, and the junction held 6 bases outside the gene matches. Germline V gene data show CDR1 as SGHRS and CDR2 as YFSETQ. CDR3 amino acids: CASSTGQGLDTQYF. The CDR3 region has the DNA TGCGCCAGCAGCACCGGACAGGGTTTAGATACGCAGTATTTT.

This clone has more than one count but fewer than ten. V is TRBV4-2 and J is TRBJ2-7; D is perhaps TRBD2 (5 bases). Germline CDR1 and CDR2: LGHNA and YNFKEQ. The ends were cut back, 0 bases at V and 3 bases at J, with 15 bases in the middle. This CDR3 comprises 16 residues. As DNA, the CDR3 is TGTGCCAGCAGCCAAGATAGGATAAGCGGCTACTACGAGCAGTACTTC. Translated: CASSQDRISGYYEQYF.

The V gene is TRBV30, the J gene TRBJ1-2, with D unclear. Trimming removed 0 bases at V and 8 bases at J, with 10 bases between. The germline gives CDR1 GTSNPN, CDR2 SVGIG (reference sequence). The CDR3 loop spans 12 amino acids. CDR3 DNA sequence: TGTGCCTGGAGTGTCTCTGGAGGGGGCTACACCTTC. Its translation: CAWSVSGGGYTF.

In regard to this clone: Relative to the germline gene, one junction end is altered; a read error may explain this. This chain uses TRBV5-1 with TRBJ2-7, with 8 positions matching TRBD1. Germline V gives CDR1 SGHRS, CDR2 YFSETQ. The CDR3 is made up of 10 amino acids. The CDR3 loop is CASFGQGLIF. The CDR3 nucleotides read TGCGCCAGCTTTGGACAGGGCCTTATTTTC.

This chain links TRBV7-9 with TRBJ1-1; no clear D gene. Germline V gene data show CDR1 as SEHNR and CDR2 as FQNEAQ (reference sequence). Trimming left V 5 bases short and J 4 bases short, with 17 bases between. This CDR3 is 15 amino acids long. The CDR3 loop is CASSHDGPGGTEAFF. CDR3 in DNA: TGTGCCAGCAGCCACGACGGGCCGGGAGGCACTGAAGCTTTCTTT.

The chain is built from TRBV4-1 and TRBJ2-7; D is perhaps TRBD1 or TRBD2 (7 bases each). Germline lookup yields CDR1 MGHRA and CDR2 YSYEKL. Trimming pared 1 base from V and 7 bases from J, leaving 17 bases between. The CDR3 has 15 amino acids. This CDR3 is CASSQATGSGGEQYF. In nucleotides, the CDR3 is TGCGCCAGCAGCCAAGCGACAGGGTCGGGAGGAGAGCAGTACTTC.